Sequencing of this T cell receptor (beta chain) was carried out in a study of spatial heterogeneity in lung cancer. As for the study in general: More than 9.5 raw reads, on average, carried each unique TCR and UMI combination. Study results and limitations: Resection saw ubiquitous expanded tumor TCRs appear in blood more than follow-up did.

In TCRdb, the 5' RACE reads were re-called with MiXCR into one record per CDR3 protein. Of around 70,000 distinct CDR3 sequences detected, around 8.9% appear once; the ten largest clones hold around 1.9%. After removal of 3 bases from V and 4 bases from J, the junction contained 7 bases not matched to a gene. The germline CDR1 and CDR2 sequences are LNHNV and YYDKDF (reference sequence). This CDR3 contains 15 residues. Regarding this clonotype: Its antigen remains unknown.

As for time point: blood at routine non-recurrence follow-up after resection. This clonotype was obtained from a female donor with early-stage non-small cell lung cancer. Sequenced material: PBMCs, taken at follow-up. The V gene is TRBV15, the J gene TRBJ2-5; 8 bases agree with TRBD1. CDR3: CATSRSGTGVETQYF. The CDR3 DNA follows: TGTGCCACCAGCAGGTCCGGGACAGGAGTAGAGACCCAGTACTTC. The whole variable domain, filled in from reference TRBV15 and TRBJ2-5, reads DAMVIQNPRYQVTQFGKPVTLSCSQTLNHNVMYWYQQKSSQAPKLLFHYYDKDFNNEADTPDNFQSRRPNTSFCFLDIRSPGLGDTAMYLCATSRSGTGVETQYFGPGTRLLVL.